The clone carrying this TCR beta chain was recorded many times. This record belongs to a study of early T cells in non-severe SARS-CoV-2 infection. One entry per CDR3 protein, called by TCRdb with MiXCR from the 5' RACE reads. Of 43,000 or so distinct CDR3 sequences listed, roughly 7.3% are singletons. V lost 4 bases and J 7 bases, leaving 14 bases between the germline ends. CDR1 DFQATT and CDR2 SNEGSKA come from the germline V gene (reference sequence). The CDR3 extends over 13 amino acids. The J gene is TRBJ2-1, the V gene TRBV20-1; no reliable D call. The source material was whole blood. The receptor's source is an adult who was a healthcare worker with PCR-confirmed SARS-CoV-2 infection or an uninfected control (not recorded which). CDR3 nucleotides: TGCAGTGCTACCGTTACGCTCCTGAATGAGCAGTTCTTC. Translating gives CSATVTLLNEQFF.